This section outlines one TCR beta chain sequence together with its context. This CDR3 contains 12 residues. CDR1 is MNHEY, CDR2 SVGEGT, per germline. The J segment lost 4 bases and the V segment lost 5 bases, leaving 1 base of the junction unmatched. This entry belongs to a study of blood T cell repertoires in COVID-19. Across the whole study: COVID-19 samples from acute and convalescent phases originated in the United States, Italy and Spain. Nucleic acid was either cDNA or gDNA, and it came from T cells, B-cell-depleted T cells, or PBMCs.

The data were produced by immunoSEQ multiplex PCR, yet TCRdb's version contains in-frame clones alone and is incomplete. Among tens of thousands of clones listed, 70% to 90% were seen once. The receptor was isolated from a man in his fifties or sixties in a cohort sampled during active COVID-19. The J gene is TRBJ2-7, the V gene TRBV6-2 or TRBV6-3; 8 nucleotides align to TRBD1. The sequencing input was peripheral blood. The CDR3 DNA reads as TGTGCCAGCAGTACAGGGGGTTACGAGCAGTACTTC. It specifies CASSTGGYEQYF.